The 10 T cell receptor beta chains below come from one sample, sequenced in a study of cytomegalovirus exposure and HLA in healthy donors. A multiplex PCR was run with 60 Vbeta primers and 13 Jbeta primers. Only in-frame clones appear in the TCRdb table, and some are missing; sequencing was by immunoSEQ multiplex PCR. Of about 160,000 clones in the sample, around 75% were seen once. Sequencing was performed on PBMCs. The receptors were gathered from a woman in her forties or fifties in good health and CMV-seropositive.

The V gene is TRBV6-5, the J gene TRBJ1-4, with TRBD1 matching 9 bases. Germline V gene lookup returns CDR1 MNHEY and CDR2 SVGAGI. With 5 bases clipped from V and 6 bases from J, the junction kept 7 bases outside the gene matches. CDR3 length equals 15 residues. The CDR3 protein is CASSPRQGGDEKLFF. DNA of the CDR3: TGTGCCAGCAGTCCGAGACAGGGGGGAGATGAAAAACTGTTTTTT.

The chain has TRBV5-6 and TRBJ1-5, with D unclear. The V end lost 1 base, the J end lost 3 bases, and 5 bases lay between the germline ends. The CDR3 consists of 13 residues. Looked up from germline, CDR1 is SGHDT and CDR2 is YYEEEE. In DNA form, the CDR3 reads TGTGCCAGCAGCTTGCACACCAATCAGCCCCAGCATTTT. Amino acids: CASSLHTNQPQHF.

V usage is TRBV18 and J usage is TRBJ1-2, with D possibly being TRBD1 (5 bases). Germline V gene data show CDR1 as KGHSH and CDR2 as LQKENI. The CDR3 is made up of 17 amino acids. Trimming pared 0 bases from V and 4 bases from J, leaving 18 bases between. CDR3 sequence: CASSPPGATQGAYGYTF. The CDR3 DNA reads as TGTGCCAGCTCACCACCAGGTGCCACGCAGGGTGCCTATGGCTACACCTTC.

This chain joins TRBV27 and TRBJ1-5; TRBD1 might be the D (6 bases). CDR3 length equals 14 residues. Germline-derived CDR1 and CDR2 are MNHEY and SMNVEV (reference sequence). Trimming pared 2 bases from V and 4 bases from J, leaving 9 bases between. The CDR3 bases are TGTGCCAGCAGTTTAAGGGACAAAAATCAGCCCCAGCATTTT. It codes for CASSLRDKNQPQHF.

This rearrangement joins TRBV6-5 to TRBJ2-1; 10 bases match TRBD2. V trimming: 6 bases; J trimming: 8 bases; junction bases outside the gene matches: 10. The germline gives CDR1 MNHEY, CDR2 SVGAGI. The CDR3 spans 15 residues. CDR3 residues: CASRQKAGGLHEQFF. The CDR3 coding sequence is TGTGCCAGCAGACAAAAAGCGGGGGGGCTCCATGAGCAGTTCTTC.

CDR3 protein: CASSLDPLYGYTF. CDR3 DNA sequence: TGTGCCAGCAGCTTAGATCCCCTCTATGGCTACACCTTC. The V call is TRBV11-2, the J call TRBJ1-2; the D is unclear. CDR1 SGHAT and CDR2 FQNNGV come from the germline V gene. V was cut by 0 bases and J by 4 bases, with 6 bases left in between. CDR3 length: 13 amino acids.

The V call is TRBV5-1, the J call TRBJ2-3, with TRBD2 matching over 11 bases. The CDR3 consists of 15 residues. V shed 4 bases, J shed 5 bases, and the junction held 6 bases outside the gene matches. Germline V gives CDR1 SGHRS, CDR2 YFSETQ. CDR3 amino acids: CASSHSGGARDTQYF. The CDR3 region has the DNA TGCGCCAGCAGCCATAGCGGGGGGGCTAGAGATACGCAGTATTTT.

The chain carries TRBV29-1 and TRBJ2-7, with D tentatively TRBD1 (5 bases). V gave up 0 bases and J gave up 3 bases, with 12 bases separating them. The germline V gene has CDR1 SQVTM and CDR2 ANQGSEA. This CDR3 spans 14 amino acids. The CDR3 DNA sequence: TGCAGCGTTGAAGATCTTGGGCAGGGCTACGAGCAGTACTTC. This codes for CSVEDLGQGYEQYF.

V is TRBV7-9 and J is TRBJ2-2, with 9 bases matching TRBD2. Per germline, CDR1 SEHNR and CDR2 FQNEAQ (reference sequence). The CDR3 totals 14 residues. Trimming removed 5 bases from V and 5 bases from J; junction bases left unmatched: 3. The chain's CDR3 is CASSISGGTGELFF. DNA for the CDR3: TGTGCCAGCAGCATTAGCGGGGGTACCGGGGAGCTGTTTTTT.

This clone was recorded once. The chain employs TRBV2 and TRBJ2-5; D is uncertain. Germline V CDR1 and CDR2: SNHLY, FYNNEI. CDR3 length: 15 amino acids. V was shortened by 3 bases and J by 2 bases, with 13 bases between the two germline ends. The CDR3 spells CASSEAVTPQETQYF. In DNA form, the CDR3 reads TGTGCCAGCAGTGAGGCAGTAACACCACAAGAGACCCAGTACTTC.